The sequence of this T cell receptor (beta chain) was determined in a study of CD8+ T cells in alopecia areata. Whole-study context: Percent of scalp involved defined treated patients' severity scores. Study findings and constraints: Administration of tofacitinib significantly diminished scalp clonality and expanded CD8+ clones within the top 100. There were also resident alphabeta T cells of normal skin sequenced in scalp samples. Normal scalp showed lower clonality than lesional scalp, especially alopecia totalis/universalis.

The V end was cut by 4 bases, the J end by 4 bases, with 10 bases between. Germline CDR1 SQVTM, CDR2 ANQGSEA. The CDR3 totals 12 residues. Noted treatment: oral pan-JAK inhibitor, 5-10 mg twice daily. A remark on this clone: Its antigen remains unknown.

Sequencing used cDNA as its template, made by extracting RNA and reverse transcribing it. This table comes from immunoSEQ multiplex PCR, and its TCRdb copy is limited to in-frame clones, with some not included. There are 150,000 to 200,000 clones in the sample; more than 50% occur only once, and 0.95% to 1.1% lies in the top ten. This sequence joins TRBV29-1 and TRBJ1-1; maybe TRBD1 (5 bases). Source: CD4+ T cells sorted from blood, taken at week 24, from a patient treated with tofacitinib. The sequence came from a human donor with alopecia areata. CDR3 nucleotide sequence: TGCAGCGTTGCAGGGTTCATCACTGAAGCTTTCTTT. It is translated as CSVAGFITEAFF.